A selection of T cell receptor beta chains follows, all from one sample in a study of beta chain features in type 1 diabetes. The assay was immunoSEQ multiplex PCR, and TCRdb's table has in-frame clones only and misses some. The repertoire holds 150,000 to 190,000 clones, 8.1% seen once, with 0.65% in the top ten. Sequencing was carried out using central memory CD4+ T cells from blood. Receptor source: a man aged 18 to 35 in good health. Each CDR3 is given with its conserved first and last residue. Fields, in order: V gene, clone size, D gene, J gene, CDR3 DNA, CDR3 protein. D genes are given only for firm matches. Clone size is not always given. Where it is, it says once, few, many or a class for expanded clones.

>TRBV19|-|TRBD1|TRBJ1-5
TGTGCCAGTAGTATATCGACAGGGGAGCAGCCCCAGCATTTT
CASSISTGEQPQHF
>TRBV9|-|-|TRBJ2-5
TGTGCCAGCAGCGTAGGAGCTGGGGTGGGGGGAATGGAGACCCAGTACTTC
CASSVGAGVGGMETQYF
>TRBV15|few|-|TRBJ1-5
TGTGCCACCAGCACTGGGCAGAACCTTCGCAATCAGCCCCAGCATTTT
CATSTGQNLRNQPQHF
>TRBV5-1|many|-|TRBJ2-7
TGCGCCAGCAGCCCGAGACAGGCCTCCTACGAGCAGTACTTC
CASSPRQASYEQYF
>TRBV29-1|many|-|TRBJ1-2
TGCAGCGTTGAAGTTTTGGGCGCTGATGGCACCTTC
CSVEVLGADGTF
>TRBV19|-|TRBD2|TRBJ2-5
TGTGCCAGTACCCAGACTAGCGCACAAGAGACCCAGTACTTC
CASTQTSAQETQYF
>TRBV5-1|few|-|TRBJ2-6
TGCGCCAGCAGCTTGCAGTCCGGGACAAGGGGCTCTGGGGCCAACGTCCTGACTTTC
CASSLQSGTRGSGANVLTF
>TRBV5-1|many|-|TRBJ1-3
TGCGCCAGCAGCTTAGAAGGGGCTACTGGAAACACCATATATTTT
CASSLEGATGNTIYF
>TRBV27|-|-|TRBJ2-7
TGTGCCAGCAGGGGAACAGGGTTGGGGGAGCAGTACTTC
CASRGTGLGEQYF
>TRBV28|few|-|TRBJ2-1
TGTGCCAGCAGGGGGCCCGAATTTAGAGGTGAGCAGTTCTTC
CASRGPEFRGEQFF
>TRBV6-5|few|TRBD1|TRBJ1-1
TGTGCCAGCAAACCCGACAGGGGGCTCGGCACTGAAGCTTTCTTT
CASKPDRGLGTEAFF
>TRBV30|-|-|TRBJ2-1
TGTGCCTGGAGTTGGCTTCTTGGCAATGAGCAGTTCTTC
CAWSWLLGNEQFF
>TRBV4-2|-|-|TRBJ1-6
TGTGCCAGCAGCTTGGAGCGTTCGCCACCCCTCCACTTT
CASSLERSPPLHF
>TRBV4-1|few|-|TRBJ2-6
TGCGCCAGCAGCCAGTATAGCTCTGGGGCCAACGTCCTGACTTTC
CASSQYSSGANVLTF
>TRBV29-1|-|TRBD1|TRBJ2-2
TGCAGCGCAAACGACAGGGGGTCGAACACCGGGGAGCTGTTTTTT
CSANDRGSNTGELFF
>TRBV15|few|-|TRBJ2-5
TGTGCCACCAGCAGACTCCGCGGGCACGACCAAGAGACCCAGTACTTC
CATSRLRGHDQETQYF
>TRBV7-2|-|-|TRBJ1-5
TGTGCCAGCAGCTTAGGCGCCAGCAATCAGCCCCAGCATTTT
CASSLGASNQPQHF
>TRBV29-1|many|TRBD1|TRBJ2-3
TGCAGCGGCCGCAGGGGGATTGGTACAGATACGCAGTATTTT
CSGRRGIGTDTQYF
>TRBV28|few|TRBD2|TRBJ2-3
TGTGCCAGCAGTTTATTGACTAGCGGCACAGATACGCAGTATTTT
CASSLLTSGTDTQYF
>TRBV27|-|-|TRBJ2-2
TGTGCCAGCAGTTTGACCCACTTCAGGTTGGCGAACACCGGGGAGCTGTTTTTT
CASSLTHFRLANTGELFF
>TRBV6-5|-|TRBD1|TRBJ1-6
TGTGCCAGCAGTCCCCGGGACAGGGGAGGTTCACCCCTCCACTTT
CASSPRDRGGSPLHF
>TRBV28|-|-|TRBJ1-5
TGTGCCAGCAGTTCAGCTAGGCAGCCCCAGCATTTT
CASSSARQPQHF
>TRBV5-4|few|TRBD1|TRBJ1-3
TGTGCCAGCAGCTTCCGGGACAGGGGAAACACCATATATTTT
CASSFRDRGNTIYF
>TRBV5-1|few|-|TRBJ2-7
TGCGCCAGCAGACCAAACTCCCTAGGGGGCTCCTACGAGCAGTACTTC
CASRPNSLGGSYEQYF
>TRBV7-9|few|-|TRBJ2-7
TGTGCCAGCATTAGCTTTGGAATAACGCCACCGAGCCCCTACGAGCAGTACTTC
CASISFGITPPSPYEQYF
>TRBV7-2|many|-|TRBJ2-2
TGTGCCAGCAGCTTTCTGCGGACCGGGGAGCTGTTTTTT
CASSFLRTGELFF